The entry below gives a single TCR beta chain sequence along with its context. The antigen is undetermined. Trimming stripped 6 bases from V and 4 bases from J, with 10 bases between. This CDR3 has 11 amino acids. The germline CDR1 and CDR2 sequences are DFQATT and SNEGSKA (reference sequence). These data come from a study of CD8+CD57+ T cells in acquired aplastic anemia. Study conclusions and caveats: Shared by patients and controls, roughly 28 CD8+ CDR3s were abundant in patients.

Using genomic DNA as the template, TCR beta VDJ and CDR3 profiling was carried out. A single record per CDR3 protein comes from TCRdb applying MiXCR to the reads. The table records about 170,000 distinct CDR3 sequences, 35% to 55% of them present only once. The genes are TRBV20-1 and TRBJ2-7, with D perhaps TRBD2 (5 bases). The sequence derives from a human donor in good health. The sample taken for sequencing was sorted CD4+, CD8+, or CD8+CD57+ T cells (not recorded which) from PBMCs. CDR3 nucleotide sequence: TGCAGTGCCTCGGAGGTGTACGAGCAGTACTTC. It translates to CSASEVYEQYF.